This TCR beta chain is from a study of graft-versus-host responses after intestinal transplantation. Study-level points and caveats: Early HvG declines after transplant were associated with peak circulating GvH clone levels. GvH clones turned up in recipient marrow; some had shown up first in ileum or blood.

Of note for this clone: Antigen unknown.

Assay: immunoSEQ multiplex PCR; the TCRdb copy retains only in-frame clones and omits some. The table records 50,000 to 55,000 clones, 89% of them present only once. Per germline, CDR1 MDHEN and CDR2 SYDVKM. Trimming shortened V by 1 base and J by 2 bases, and 6 bases separated the two germline ends. This CDR3 contains 14 residues. Sample: unstimulated CD4+ T cells sorted from spleen or lymph node cells, taken before transplant. The TCR originated in a human donor who was the organ donor for an intestinal transplant. The chain employs TRBV28 and TRBJ2-1; perhaps TRBD2 as D (5 bases). Written as DNA, the CDR3 is TGTGCCAGCAGTTTATCCGGGGCCTACAATGAGCAGTTCTTC. Encoded protein: CASSLSGAYNEQFF.